These T cell receptor beta chains were read from a single sample in a study of blood T cell repertoires in COVID-19. Using immunoSEQ multiplex PCR, the repertoire was profiled, and TCRdb retains in-frame clones only, with some absent. The sample includes about 220,000 clones, almost 85% of them seen just once. Sequenced input: peripheral blood. The receptors stem from a woman in her seventies with COVID-19, enrolled during active disease. Each CDR3 is given with its conserved first and last residue. Fields, in order: D gene, clone size, J gene, V gene, CDR3 protein, CDR3 DNA. D genes are given only for firm matches. The listing skips clone size in some rows; elsewhere it reads once, few, many or a size class.

d_gene: TRBD1; abundance: .; j_gene: TRBJ1-3; v_gene: TRBV18; CDR3aa: CASSQGQLRGNTIYF; CDR3nt: TGTGCCAGCTCGCAGGGACAGCTCCGGGGAAACACCATATATTTT
d_gene: TRBD1; abundance: .; j_gene: TRBJ1-5; v_gene: TRBV19; CDR3aa: CASSRGQNQPQHF; CDR3nt: TGTGCCAGTAGTAGGGGACAGAATCAGCCCCAGCATTTT
d_gene: .; abundance: .; j_gene: TRBJ1-2; v_gene: TRBV27; CDR3aa: CASASLVPQGDGYTF; CDR3nt: TGTGCCAGCGCTTCCCTTGTACCTCAGGGTGATGGCTACACCTTC
d_gene: TRBD1; abundance: .; j_gene: TRBJ1-5; v_gene: TRBV15; CDR3aa: CATSSRDRENNQPQHF; CDR3nt: TGTGCCACCAGCAGCCGGGACAGGGAAAACAATCAGCCCCAGCATTTT
d_gene: .; abundance: .; j_gene: TRBJ1-5; v_gene: TRBV12-3/TRBV12-4; CDR3aa: CASSYQGYQPQHF; CDR3nt: TGTGCCAGCAGTTATCAGGGCTATCAGCCCCAGCATTTT
d_gene: TRBD1; abundance: .; j_gene: TRBJ1-5; v_gene: TRBV19; CDR3aa: CASSPRTGGWDQPQHF; CDR3nt: TGTGCCAGTAGTCCGAGGACAGGGGGTTGGGATCAGCCCCAGCATTTT
d_gene: .; abundance: .; j_gene: TRBJ1-3; v_gene: TRBV7-9; CDR3aa: CASSLAGAGNTIYF; CDR3nt: TGTGCCAGCAGCTTGGCGGGGGCTGGAAACACCATATATTTT
d_gene: TRBD1; abundance: .; j_gene: TRBJ1-1; v_gene: TRBV5-1; CDR3aa: CASMEAGGLMNTEAFF; CDR3nt: TGCGCCAGCATGGAGGCAGGGGGATTGATGAACACTGAAGCTTTCTTT
d_gene: .; abundance: .; j_gene: TRBJ1-4; v_gene: TRBV27; CDR3aa: CASSPSAAGQGPGRNEKLFF; CDR3nt: TGTGCCAGCAGTCCCTCGGCCGCGGGGCAGGGACCCGGCCGGAATGAAAAACTGTTTTTT
d_gene: .; abundance: few; j_gene: TRBJ1-3; v_gene: TRBV5-1; CDR3aa: CASSLTGDSGNTIYF; CDR3nt: TGCGCCAGCAGCTTGACGGGGGACTCTGGAAACACCATATATTTT
d_gene: TRBD1; abundance: .; j_gene: TRBJ2-7; v_gene: TRBV5-4; CDR3aa: CASSSRDRSNHEQYF; CDR3nt: TGTGCCAGCAGCTCCCGGGACAGAAGTAATCACGAGCAGTACTTC
d_gene: .; abundance: .; j_gene: TRBJ2-2; v_gene: TRBV20-1; CDR3aa: CSAIRGGELFF; CDR3nt: TGCAGTGCCATCCGGGGCGGGGAGCTGTTTTTT
d_gene: TRBD2; abundance: few; j_gene: TRBJ2-1; v_gene: TRBV27; CDR3aa: CASSQPPGLAANEQFF; CDR3nt: TGTGCCAGCAGTCAACCTCCGGGACTAGCGGCCAATGAGCAGTTCTTC
d_gene: TRBD1; abundance: .; j_gene: TRBJ2-7; v_gene: TRBV7-9; CDR3aa: CASSPRSGTGIGEQYF; CDR3nt: TGTGCCAGCAGCCCAAGATCCGGGACAGGGATAGGAGAGCAGTACTTC
d_gene: .; abundance: .; j_gene: TRBJ1-3; v_gene: TRBV7-9; CDR3aa: CASSLPLGGVNTIYF; CDR3nt: TGTGCCAGCAGCTTACCCCTCGGGGGAGTAAACACCATATATTTT
d_gene: .; abundance: once; j_gene: TRBJ1-5; v_gene: TRBV6-5; CDR3aa: CASSLSRGGQPQHF; CDR3nt: TGTGCCAGCAGTCTGTCTAGGGGGGGCCAGCCCCAGCATTTT
d_gene: .; abundance: .; j_gene: TRBJ1-4; v_gene: TRBV19; CDR3aa: CASSDDGQQYDEKLFF; CDR3nt: TGTGCCAGTAGCGACGATGGACAACAATACGATGAAAAACTGTTTTTT
d_gene: TRBD1; abundance: .; j_gene: TRBJ1-2; v_gene: TRBV5-5; CDR3aa: CASSLGGARYGYTF; CDR3nt: TGTGCCAGCAGCTTAGGGGGCGCAAGGTATGGCTACACCTTC
d_gene: .; abundance: .; j_gene: TRBJ1-4; v_gene: TRBV7-9; CDR3aa: CASSLAPPRTAFPVPLIF; CDR3nt: TGTGCCAGCAGCTTAGCCCCTCCTCGGACAGCATTCCCGGTCCCTCTGATTTTT
d_gene: .; abundance: .; j_gene: TRBJ1-2; v_gene: TRBV20-1; CDR3aa: CSARAGPETF; CDR3nt: TGCAGTGCTAGAGCAGGTCCTGAAACCTTC
d_gene: .; abundance: .; j_gene: TRBJ1-3; v_gene: TRBV5-6; CDR3aa: CASSSPGTGNTIYF; CDR3nt: TGTGCCAGCAGTTCTCCGGGAACTGGAAACACCATATATTTT
d_gene: TRBD2; abundance: .; j_gene: TRBJ2-2; v_gene: TRBV7-2; CDR3aa: CASSLVASGRVRTGELFF; CDR3nt: TGTGCCAGCAGCTTGGTGGCTAGCGGGAGAGTCAGAACCGGGGAGCTGTTTTTT
d_gene: TRBD1; abundance: .; j_gene: TRBJ1-3; v_gene: TRBV7-8; CDR3aa: CASSFEGAGDTIYF; CDR3nt: TGTGCCAGCAGCTTTGAGGGGGCTGGGGACACCATATATTTT
d_gene: TRBD1; abundance: .; j_gene: TRBJ1-5; v_gene: TRBV2; CDR3aa: CASRGQGEAQPQHF; CDR3nt: TGTGCCAGCAGGGGACAGGGGGAAGCTCAGCCCCAGCATTTT
d_gene: .; abundance: .; j_gene: TRBJ1-5; v_gene: TRBV3-1/TRBV3-2; CDR3aa: CASSLGVWRSNQPQHF; CDR3nt: TGTGCCAGCAGCCTCGGGGTCTGGCGTAGCAATCAGCCCCAGCATTTT
d_gene: .; abundance: .; j_gene: TRBJ2-3; v_gene: TRBV12-5; CDR3aa: CASGLSLATVPDTQYF; CDR3nt: TGTGCTAGTGGTTTGTCCCTAGCGACAGTCCCAGATACGCAGTATTTT
d_gene: .; abundance: .; j_gene: TRBJ2-5; v_gene: TRBV24-1; CDR3aa: CATSEAYQETQYF; CDR3nt: TGTGCCACCAGTGAGGCATACCAAGAGACCCAGTACTTC
d_gene: TRBD1; abundance: .; j_gene: TRBJ1-1; v_gene: TRBV29-1; CDR3aa: CSVRTGPIDTEAFF; CDR3nt: TGCAGCGTCCGGACAGGCCCCATCGACACTGAAGCTTTCTTT
d_gene: .; abundance: .; j_gene: TRBJ1-1; v_gene: TRBV5-6; CDR3aa: CASSTGSVGTEAFF; CDR3nt: TGTGCCAGCAGCACGGGTTCCGTGGGCACTGAAGCTTTCTTT
d_gene: TRBD1; abundance: .; j_gene: TRBJ2-7; v_gene: TRBV25-1; CDR3aa: CASSSSWTGSYEQYF; CDR3nt: TGTGCCAGCAGTTCGTCCTGGACAGGGAGCTACGAGCAGTACTTC
d_gene: .; abundance: .; j_gene: TRBJ2-1; v_gene: TRBV12-5; CDR3aa: CASGIQQGLSFNEQFF; CDR3nt: TGTGCTAGTGGTATCCAACAGGGTTTGAGTTTCAATGAGCAGTTCTTC
d_gene: .; abundance: .; j_gene: TRBJ1-1; v_gene: TRBV7-2; CDR3aa: CASIWSRGFTEAFF; CDR3nt: TGTGCCAGCATTTGGTCGCGGGGTTTCACTGAAGCTTTCTTT
d_gene: .; abundance: .; j_gene: TRBJ1-5; v_gene: TRBV20-1; CDR3aa: CSASISRKGAFYQPQHF; CDR3nt: TGCAGTGCTAGTATCAGTCGAAAGGGAGCTTTTTATCAGCCCCAGCATTTT
d_gene: .; abundance: .; j_gene: TRBJ1-1; v_gene: TRBV19; CDR3aa: CASSIGGGSAEAFF; CDR3nt: TGTGCCAGTAGTATAGGTGGGGGGTCTGCTGAAGCTTTCTTT
d_gene: TRBD1; abundance: .; j_gene: TRBJ2-1; v_gene: TRBV5-1; CDR3aa: CASSLRTGNYNEQFF; CDR3nt: TGCGCCAGCAGCCTCCGGACAGGCAATTACAATGAGCAGTTCTTC
d_gene: .; abundance: .; j_gene: TRBJ1-2; v_gene: TRBV2; CDR3aa: CASRGDNYGYTF; CDR3nt: TGTGCCAGCCGCGGGGATAACTATGGCTACACCTTC